This section outlines one T cell receptor (beta chain) sequence together with its context. One end of the junction does not line up with germline, which may come from a read error. The entry originates in a study of cytomegalovirus exposure and HLA in healthy donors. The PCR employed 60 Vbeta primers together with 13 Jbeta primers. TCRdb keeps only in-frame clones here, not all; method: immunoSEQ multiplex PCR. The sample has some 120,000 clones, over 70% seen once; the top ten hold more than 3%. This CDR3 has 15 residues. Germline CDR1 is SEHNR and CDR2 is FQNEAQ (reference sequence). The sample taken for sequencing was PBMCs. The V and J genes are TRBV7-9 and TRBJ1-2, with D possibly TRBD1 on 5 matching bases. The receptor's source is a woman in her 50s in good health and CMV-seronegative. CDR3 sequence: CSSSLKDISNYGYTF. Written as DNA, the CDR3 is TGTTCCAGCAGCTTAAAGGACATATCTAACTATGGCTACACCTTC.